Listed here are 19 T cell receptor beta chains from one sample, sequenced in a study of shared clonotypes between healthy human individuals. Clones were sequenced by immunoSEQ multiplex PCR, and TCRdb holds only the in-frame ones, with some missing. The sample has around 2.5 million clones, more than 85% seen once. Source material: naive CD4+ T cells from PBMCs. The sample's subset: CD45RA+ positively selected. The source of these receptors is a man between 18 and 29 years old in good health. Some clones in this sample may be carry-over from other donors' samples.

The V gene is TRBV9, the J gene TRBJ2-1; TRBD1 matches at 7 bases. The CDR3 length is 17 residues. The V gene's germline CDR1 is SGDLS and CDR2 YYNGEE. Germline trimming cut 3 bases from V and 0 bases from J; bases unmatched to any gene: 9. CDR3 sequence (DNA): TGTGCCAGCAGCGAGGGGGCGTACCCGAGCTCCTACAATGAGCAGTTCTTC. It encodes CASSEGAYPSSYNEQFF.

V is TRBV7-9 and J is TRBJ2-1; D gene ambiguous. In germline, CDR1 is SEHNR, CDR2 FQNEAQ (reference sequence). This CDR3 contains 12 residues. Trimming took 5 bases from V and 8 from J, leaving 10 bases between them. The CDR3 DNA reads as TGTGCCAGCAGCCTCGACTGGGATGAGCAGTTCTTC. This translates into CASSLDWDEQFF.

In its sample, this clone was seen once. The rearrangement links TRBV7-3 to TRBJ2-3; 11 positions match TRBD2. The germline V gene encodes CDR1 SGHTA and CDR2 FQGTGA. Trimming removed 3 bases from V and 1 base from J; junction bases left unmatched: 0. The CDR3 has 15 residues. This CDR3 reads CASSFSGRGTDTQYF. CDR3 coding DNA: TGTGCCAGCAGCTTTAGCGGGAGGGGCACAGATACGCAGTATTTT.

In this sample, this clone turned up once. This chain joins TRBV28 and TRBJ2-3, with a possible D match to TRBD1 (5 bases). CDR1 and CDR2 from the germline V gene are MDHEN and SYDVKM. The CDR3 has 18 residues. Trimming shortened V by 5 bases and J by 4 bases, and 25 bases separated the two germline ends. The CDR3 reads CASSPSLGQGGKADTQYF. The CDR3 DNA reads TGTGCCAGCAGTCCCAGCCTAGGTCAGGGTGGTAAGGCAGATACGCAGTATTTT.

The genes are TRBV7-3 and TRBJ2-2; no clear D gene. The CDR3 has 17 residues. Trimming cost V 2 bases and J 0 bases, with 13 bases left between them. Germline V gene data show CDR1 as SGHTA and CDR2 as FQGTGA. The CDR3: CASSLVVVGANTGELFF. The CDR3 bases are TGTGCCAGCAGCTTAGTGGTGGTTGGCGCGAACACCGGGGAGCTGTTTTTT.

V and J are TRBV6-1 and TRBJ1-1; tentatively, D is TRBD1 (6 bases). The CDR3 spans 14 residues. Germline V gene lookup returns CDR1 MNHNS and CDR2 SASEGT. Between the trimmed V and J ends, which lost 10 bases and 2 bases, there was a span of 17 bases. CDR3 bases: TGTGCCATCAAACAGGGCGATTATAACACTGAAGCTTTCTTT. Translated: CAIKQGDYNTEAFF.

As regards this clone: Different DNA sequences within this sample yield the same CDR3. This rearrangement joins TRBV7-9 to TRBJ2-5; perhaps TRBD2 as D (6 bases). Germline values: CDR1 SEHNR, CDR2 FQNEAQ (reference sequence). V was clipped by 0 bases and J by 2 bases, with 7 bases between them. The CDR3 covers 14 residues. CDR3 bases: TGTGCCAGCAGCTTAGCGGGAGGTCAAGAGACCCAGTACTTC. Protein sequence: CASSLAGGQETQYF.

This clone was counted only a few times. The rearrangement uses TRBV9 and TRBJ2-7, with 7 bases that match TRBD1. V trimming: 4 bases; J trimming: 2 bases; junction bases outside the gene matches: 9. Germline CDR1 is SGDLS and CDR2 is YYNGEE. The length of the CDR3 is 15 residues. CDR3 coding DNA: TGTGCCAGCAGCCCCCTAGGGACAGACCCCTACGAGCAGTACTTC. Protein sequence: CASSPLGTDPYEQYF.

The rearrangement links TRBV5-6 to TRBJ2-5; 10 bases align to TRBD1. The CDR3 extends over 14 amino acids. The ends lost 3 bases at V and 4 bases at J; junction bases unmatched: 3. Germline CDR1 reads SGHDT; CDR2 reads YYEEEE. In DNA, the CDR3 is TGTGCCAGCAGCTCGACAGGGGGCGTAGAGACCCAGTACTTC. Its protein product is CASSSTGGVETQYF.

The chain has TRBV2 and TRBJ1-1; unclear D gene. Germline values: CDR1 SNHLY, CDR2 FYNNEI. V shed 6 bases and J shed 6 bases, with 11 bases lying between them. This CDR3 contains 12 residues. The CDR3 sequence: CASRPEGPEAFF. Here the CDR3 DNA reads TGTGCCAGCAGGCCAGAGGGCCCTGAAGCTTTCTTT.

Worth noting for this clone: Other DNA sequences in the sample encode the same CDR3. This rearrangement joins TRBV27 to TRBJ2-7; D possibly uses TRBD1 or TRBD2 (5 bases each). V was shortened by 1 base and J by 0 bases, with 7 bases between the two germline ends. This CDR3 comprises 14 residues. The V gene's germline CDR1 is MNHEY and CDR2 SMNVEV (reference sequence). DNA of the CDR3: TGTGCCAGCAGTTTATATGGGACCTCCTACGAGCAGTACTTC. Translating gives CASSLYGTSYEQYF.

The rearrangement uses TRBV5-4 and TRBJ1-1; D gene unclear. The V and J ends lost 4 bases and 3 bases respectively, with 7 bases between them. The V gene's germline CDR1 is SGHNT and CDR2 YYREEE (reference sequence). The CDR3 sequence is 12 residues long. Written as DNA, the CDR3 is TGTGCCAGCAGCGCACGGGACACTGAAGCTTTCTTT. Translation gives CASSARDTEAFF.

This chain uses TRBV19 with TRBJ1-5; D gene uncertain. Trimming took 7 bases from V and 3 from J, leaving 13 bases between them. Germline V lookup: CDR1 LNHDA, CDR2 SQIVND (reference sequence). The CDR3 is 14 residues long. CDR3 DNA: TGTGCCAGTACCCAGTGGGTATCCAATCAGCCCCAGCATTTT. Translated, it gives CASTQWVSNQPQHF.

This clone has a handful of counts. This chain connects TRBV7-9 to TRBJ1-1; 7 bases are shared with TRBD1. Germline-derived CDR1 and CDR2 are SEHNR and FQNEAQ (reference sequence). This CDR3 spans 12 amino acids. V shed 5 bases and J 11 bases; nucleotides not matched to a gene: 8. CDR3 sequence: CASSPQTGTAFF. The DNA for the CDR3 is TGTGCCAGCAGCCCACAGACAGGGACGGCTTTCTTT. Using reference TRBV7-9 and TRBJ1-1 for the parts outside the CDR3, the full variable domain is DTGVSQNPRHKITKRGQNVTFRCDPISEHNRLYWYRQTLGQGPEFLTYFQNEAQLEKSRLLSDRFSAERPKGSFSTLEIQRTEQGDSAMYLCASSPQTGTAFFGQGTRLTVV.

The V and J genes are TRBV27 and TRBJ1-4, with 9 bases lining up with TRBD1. Germline V gene data show CDR1 as MNHEY and CDR2 as SMNVEV (reference sequence). Losses at the gene ends were 5 bases for V and 5 bases for J; bases not matched to a gene: 9. This CDR3 contains 16 residues. DNA for the CDR3: TGTGCCAGCAGTCCACGGTGGGACAGGGTCAATGAAAAACTGTTTTTT. Translating it yields CASSPRWDRVNEKLFF.

This chain joins TRBV28 and TRBJ1-1; D remains unclear. This CDR3 comprises 15 residues. The germline V gene has CDR1 MDHEN and CDR2 SYDVKM. V lost 1 base, J lost 6 bases, and 15 bases lay in between. The DNA of the CDR3 is TGTGCCAGCAGTTTATCAGGTGGGCCTCAGCCTGAAGCTTTCTTT. Protein sequence: CASSLSGGPQPEAFF.

This clone was found a few times. Other DNA sequences of this sample code for an identical CDR3. The chain is built from TRBV18 and TRBJ2-7; D gene uncertain. This CDR3 has 13 residues. Looked up from germline, CDR1 is KGHSH and CDR2 is LQKENI. Trimming took 6 bases from V and 1 from J, leaving 10 bases between them. The CDR3 nucleotides are TGTGCCAGCTCCCCCGGGCAATCCTACGAGCAGTACTTC. Its protein product is CASSPGQSYEQYF.

J is TRBJ2-2 and V is TRBV2; D call uncertain. The CDR3 has 15 residues. Per the germline V gene, CDR1 is SNHLY and CDR2 is FYNNEI. V lost 6 bases and J 0 bases, leaving 11 bases between the germline ends. The CDR3 sequence: CASRETSANTGELFF. CDR3 DNA sequence: TGTGCCAGCAGGGAGACAAGTGCGAACACCGGGGAGCTGTTTTTT.

The V gene is TRBV18, the J gene TRBJ2-2; D not certain. V was shortened by 2 bases and J by 0 bases, with 10 bases between the two germline ends. The CDR3 extends over 16 amino acids. Germline V lookup: CDR1 KGHSH, CDR2 LQKENI. The CDR3 DNA reads TGTGCCAGCTCACCAGTAACACCCGCGAACACCGGGGAGCTGTTTTTT. It is translated as CASSPVTPANTGELFF.